This is a list of T cell receptor beta chains from one sample in a study of cytomegalovirus exposure and HLA in healthy donors. Method: immunoSEQ multiplex PCR; TCRdb's copy keeps in-frame clones and lacks some. The table records about 160,000 clones, more than 75% of them present only once. Material: PBMCs. These receptors originate from a man younger than 30 in good health and CMV-seronegative. Each CDR3 is given with its conserved first and last residue. Each record gives: CDR3 length, D gene, J gene, V gene, clone size, CDR3 DNA, CDR3 protein. The D gene is left open where the match is weak. Expanded clones are given a class, and other clones once, few, many or no size at all.

len: 13; d_gene: NA; j_gene: TRBJ2-3; v_gene: TRBV6-5; abundance: NA; CDR3nt: TGTGCCAGCAGTACTATGGGCACAGATACGCAGTATTTT; CDR3aa: CASSTMGTDTQYF
len: 15; d_gene: TRBD1; j_gene: TRBJ2-5; v_gene: TRBV5-1; abundance: NA; CDR3nt: TGCGCCAGCAGCCCATTAGGACAGGGGGGAGAGACCCAGTACTTC; CDR3aa: CASSPLGQGGETQYF
len: 13; d_gene: NA; j_gene: TRBJ2-5; v_gene: TRBV28; abundance: once; CDR3nt: TGTGCCAGCAGGCCGGGACTTCAAGAGACCCAGTACTTC; CDR3aa: CASRPGLQETQYF
len: 13; d_gene: NA; j_gene: TRBJ2-7; v_gene: TRBV18; abundance: NA; CDR3nt: TGTGCCAGCTCACCGGACACCCCGGACGAGCAGTACTTC; CDR3aa: CASSPDTPDEQYF
len: 13; d_gene: TRBD1; j_gene: TRBJ2-5; v_gene: TRBV5-6; abundance: NA; CDR3nt: TGTGCCAGCAGCCCAGGGGGAGAAGAGACCCAGTACTTC; CDR3aa: CASSPGGEETQYF
len: 16; d_gene: NA; j_gene: TRBJ2-1; v_gene: TRBV4-1; abundance: NA; CDR3nt: TGCGCCAGCAGCCAAGTCGGTGGCAGGTCGTATGATGAGCAGTTCTTC; CDR3aa: CASSQVGGRSYDEQFF
len: 15; d_gene: TRBD1; j_gene: TRBJ2-7; v_gene: TRBV19; abundance: NA; CDR3nt: TGTGCCAGTAGTCCTACGACAGGGGGCTTCAACGAGCAGTACTTC; CDR3aa: CASSPTTGGFNEQYF
len: 13; d_gene: TRBD1; j_gene: TRBJ2-1; v_gene: TRBV19; abundance: NA; CDR3nt: TGTGCCAGTAGTTTAGGGACAGGGGTAGAGCAGTTCTTC; CDR3aa: CASSLGTGVEQFF
len: 15; d_gene: NA; j_gene: TRBJ1-3; v_gene: TRBV4-1; abundance: NA; CDR3nt: TGCGCCAGCAGCCGGGCGACAGCGACTGGAAACACCATATATTTT; CDR3aa: CASSRATATGNTIYF
len: 15; d_gene: TRBD1; j_gene: TRBJ1-2; v_gene: TRBV6-5; abundance: NA; CDR3nt: TGTGCCAGCAGTTACACGACAGGGGCAAACTATGGCTACACCTTC; CDR3aa: CASSYTTGANYGYTF
len: 16; d_gene: TRBD1; j_gene: TRBJ1-1; v_gene: TRBV18; abundance: NA; CDR3nt: TGTGCCAGCTCACCGAATTCGGGACAGATGAACACTGAAGCTTTCTTT; CDR3aa: CASSPNSGQMNTEAFF
len: 16; d_gene: TRBD2; j_gene: TRBJ2-7; v_gene: TRBV7-8; abundance: NA; CDR3nt: TGTGCCAGCAGCTTAGGGGATGGGCGGGAGGCTAACGAGCAGTACTTC; CDR3aa: CASSLGDGREANEQYF
len: 14; d_gene: NA; j_gene: TRBJ1-1; v_gene: TRBV28; abundance: NA; CDR3nt: TGTGCCAGCAGTACCTCCCCTACGAACACTGAAGCTTTCTTT; CDR3aa: CASSTSPTNTEAFF
len: 12; d_gene: NA; j_gene: TRBJ1-2; v_gene: TRBV19; abundance: few; CDR3nt: TGTGCCAGTACCATTGGGGGCCACGGCTACACCTTC; CDR3aa: CASTIGGHGYTF
len: 14; d_gene: TRBD2; j_gene: TRBJ2-1; v_gene: TRBV10-2; abundance: NA; CDR3nt: TGCGCCAGCTCGACTAGCGGGAGGGGGAATGAGCAGTTCTTC; CDR3aa: CASSTSGRGNEQFF
len: 16; d_gene: TRBD1; j_gene: TRBJ1-1; v_gene: TRBV25-1; abundance: NA; CDR3nt: TGTGCCAGCAGTGAGCTCGGGACAGGGTTCGTTCGGAAGGCTTTCTTT; CDR3aa: CASSELGTGFVRKAFF